This entry lists 5 T cell receptor beta chains sequenced from one sample in a study of cytomegalovirus exposure and HLA in healthy donors. PCR employed 60 Vbeta and 13 Jbeta primers. Here immunoSEQ multiplex PCR was the method, and the copy in TCRdb shows in-frame clones only, minus some. The sample table sets out approximately 190,000 clones. Sequenced: PBMCs. The receptor source for this set is a man under 40 in good health and CMV-seronegative.

The rearrangement joins TRBV7-3 to TRBJ2-6; 8 bases match TRBD2. This CDR3 spans 21 amino acids. CDR1 and CDR2 from the germline V gene are SGHTA and FQGTGA. V was pared by 1 base and J by 0 bases, with 14 bases of the junction left unmatched. The CDR3 here is CASSLIATSVPSYSGANVLTF. The DNA of the CDR3 is TGTGCCAGCAGCTTAATCGCGACTAGCGTCCCGAGTTACTCTGGGGCCAACGTCCTGACTTTC.

This chain uses TRBV30 with TRBJ2-7, with D possibly being TRBD1 (5 bases). This CDR3 comprises 16 residues. V was shortened by 1 base and J by 1 base, with 17 bases between the two germline ends. Germline V gene data show CDR1 as GTSNPN and CDR2 as SVGIG (reference sequence). CDR3 nucleotide sequence: TGTGCCTGGAGTGGTTTACGTATAAAGGGGTCCTACGAGCAGTACTTC. Translating it yields CAWSGLRIKGSYEQYF.

V gene TRBV28 combines with J gene TRBJ1-4; D is unresolved. This CDR3 region has 12 residues. Germline values: CDR1 MDHEN, CDR2 SYDVKM. V lost 3 bases and J 7 bases, leaving 6 bases between the germline ends. The CDR3 region is CASSFRSEKLFF. DNA for the CDR3: TGTGCCAGCAGTTTTCGCAGTGAAAAACTGTTTTTT.

This chain connects TRBV4-1 to TRBJ1-5; D remains unclear. This CDR3 spans 17 amino acids. Trimming cost V 3 bases and J 0 bases, with 15 bases left between them. Germline V gene data show CDR1 as MGHRA and CDR2 as YSYEKL. The CDR3 DNA is TGCGCCAGCAGCCATGTCCCGTCCTACGATAGCAATCAGCCCCAGCATTTT. As protein: CASSHVPSYDSNQPQHF.

The chain combines TRBV10-1 with TRBJ2-7; D is possibly TRBD1 (6 bases). The CDR3 runs to 16 residues. Germline V gene lookup returns CDR1 WNHNN and CDR2 SYGVQD (reference sequence). Trimming took 3 bases from V and 0 from J, leaving 15 bases between them. The CDR3 is CASSESTGTGSYEQYF. The CDR3 region has the DNA TGCGCCAGCAGTGAATCAACAGGGACGGGCTCCTACGAGCAGTACTTC.